This T cell receptor (beta chain) is drawn from a study of blood T cell repertoires in COVID-19. Study background: Material from acute and convalescent COVID-19 was sourced from the United States, Italy and Spain.

This clone was seen once. Assay used: immunoSEQ multiplex PCR; TCRdb lists only in-frame clones, some missing. The repertoire consists of some 400,000 clones, with 80% to 90% occurring once and the leading ten covering around 1.1%. Individuals aged about 18 to 100 years were recruited from roughly 23 US areas. Germline V gene sequence: CDR1 SGHAT, CDR2 FQNNGV. The CDR3 extends over 15 amino acids. The trim removed 6 bases at V and 4 bases at J, leaving 12 bases unmatched. Sequencing used PBMCs or T cells enriched from blood (not recorded which). V usage is TRBV11-2 and J usage is TRBJ2-7, with 7 bases aligning to TRBD2. This clonotype originated in a man aged 25-45 years who had recovered from COVID-19. CDR3 in amino acids: CASRLGPGGGYEQYF. In DNA form, the CDR3 reads TGTGCCAGCAGATTGGGCCCCGGGGGAGGGTACGAGCAGTACTTC.